This T cell receptor beta chain is from a study of response to subunit inactivated influenza vaccine. TCRdb re-called the RT-PCR reads through MiXCR, storing one row per CDR3 protein. The table lists 300,000 to 350,000 distinct CDR3 sequences, 21% of them singletons, with approximately 10% in the top ten. Of note for this clonotype: Its cognate antigen is unknown.

Points from the study as a whole: It was suggested by the authors that few new T cells are recruited by each seasonal influenza vaccination.

V was pared by 4 bases and J by 3 bases, with 10 bases between. CDR1 is SGHVS and CDR2 is FNYEAQ in the germline V gene. The CDR3 is 13 amino acids. This clonotype was sampled from a man aged 50 to 75 who received an inactivated influenza vaccine. Sequenced here: PBMCs from blood, sampled approximately 20 months after vaccination. The genes are TRBV7-6 and TRBJ2-7; D may be TRBD1 (5 bases). In DNA form, the CDR3 reads TGTGCCAGCAGCTCGCAGGGTCTCTACGAGCAGTACTTC. Translating gives CASSSQGLYEQYF.